This T cell receptor beta chain was found in a study of Graves' ophthalmopathy and Graves' hyperthyroidism. Overall study context: Peripheral blood (taken before any treatment) was collected at initial diagnosis.

The CDR3 totals 15 residues. Per the germline V gene, CDR1 is SNHLY and CDR2 is FYNNEI. Unmatched junction bases numbered 7, after V lost 7 bases and J lost 1 base. At least ten counts were recorded for this clonotype. Its antigen is not identified. Study-wide points: In predicting ophthalmopathy progression, the model reached around 65% sensitivity and around 72% specificity.

Uncontrolled infections, other autoimmune diseases, pregnancy or lactation barred patients from enrollment. Reliance was placed on clinical symptoms, serum thyroxine, TRAb, thyroid ultrasound and orbital computed tomography for diagnosis. Amplified TCR beta CDR3 regions were obtained using RNA transcripts as template. After a first-round RT-PCR with HTBI primers, a second-round multiplex PCR was run. MiXCR was run by TCRdb on the multiplex PCR reads, yielding one entry per CDR3 protein. The sample lists approximately 330,000 distinct CDR3 sequences, about a sixth occurring once. Sequenced sample: peripheral blood. V usage is TRBV2 and J usage is TRBJ2-5; 9 nucleotides match TRBD1. This clonotype was sampled from an adult man with Graves' ophthalmopathy. CDR3: CASTRMDRGQETQYF. In nucleotides, the CDR3 is TGTGCCAGCACCAGGATGGACAGGGGCCAAGAGACCCAGTACTTC.